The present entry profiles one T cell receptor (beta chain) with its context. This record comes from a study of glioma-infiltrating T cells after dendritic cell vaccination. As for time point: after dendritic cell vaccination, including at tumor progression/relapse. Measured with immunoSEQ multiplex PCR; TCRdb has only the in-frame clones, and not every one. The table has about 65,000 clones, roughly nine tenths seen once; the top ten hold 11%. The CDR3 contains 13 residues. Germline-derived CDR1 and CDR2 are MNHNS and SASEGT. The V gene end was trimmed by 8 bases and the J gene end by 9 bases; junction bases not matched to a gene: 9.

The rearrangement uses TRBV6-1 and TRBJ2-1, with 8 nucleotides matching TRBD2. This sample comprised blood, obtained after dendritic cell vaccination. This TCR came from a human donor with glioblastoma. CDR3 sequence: CASQGTRGGEQFF. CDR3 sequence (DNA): TGTGCCAGCCAGGGGACTAGGGGAGGTGAGCAGTTCTTC.